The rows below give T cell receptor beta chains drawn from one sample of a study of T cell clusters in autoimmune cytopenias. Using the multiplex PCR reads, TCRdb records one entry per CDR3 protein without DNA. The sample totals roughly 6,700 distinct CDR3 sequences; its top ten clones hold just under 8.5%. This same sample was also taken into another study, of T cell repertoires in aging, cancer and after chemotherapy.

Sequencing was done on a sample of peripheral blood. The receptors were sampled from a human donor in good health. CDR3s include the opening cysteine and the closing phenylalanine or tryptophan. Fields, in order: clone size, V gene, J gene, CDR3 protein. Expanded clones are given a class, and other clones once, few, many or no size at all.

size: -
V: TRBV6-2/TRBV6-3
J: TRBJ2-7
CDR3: CASSARGRSYEQYF

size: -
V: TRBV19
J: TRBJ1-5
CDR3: CASSIAGSPQPQHF

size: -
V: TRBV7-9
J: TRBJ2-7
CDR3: CASSPEIGTGSPYEQYF

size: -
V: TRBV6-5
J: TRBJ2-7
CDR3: CASSYSPPGTYSYEQYF

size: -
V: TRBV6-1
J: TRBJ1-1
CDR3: CASSEQVEATEAFF

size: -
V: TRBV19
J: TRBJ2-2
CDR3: CASSGWTSGGTNTGELFF

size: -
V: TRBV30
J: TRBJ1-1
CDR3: CAWSVGGLSAEAFF

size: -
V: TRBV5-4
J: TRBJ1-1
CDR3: CASRIGGAPTEAFF

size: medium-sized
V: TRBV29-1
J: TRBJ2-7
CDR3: CSVEDPGISYEQYF

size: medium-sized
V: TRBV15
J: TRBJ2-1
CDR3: CATSRGRQGKDEQFF

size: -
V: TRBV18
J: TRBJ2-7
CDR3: CASSRPGTGVYEQYF

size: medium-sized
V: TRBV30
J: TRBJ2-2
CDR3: CAWNPGLAGGHTGELFF

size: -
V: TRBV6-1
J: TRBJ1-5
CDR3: CASSGDRVRPQHF

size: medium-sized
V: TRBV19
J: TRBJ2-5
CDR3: CASTIPGSETQYF

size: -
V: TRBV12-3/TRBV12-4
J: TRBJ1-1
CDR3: CASILRWGPMNTEAFF

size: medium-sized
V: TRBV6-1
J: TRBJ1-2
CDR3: CASSATGRGDYGYTF

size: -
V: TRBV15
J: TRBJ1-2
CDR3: CATSSPEPLTGGEPAGYTF

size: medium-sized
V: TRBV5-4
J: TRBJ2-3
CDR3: CASSFGGGLKSTDTQYF

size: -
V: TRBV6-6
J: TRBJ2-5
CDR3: CASSSWQGQETQYF

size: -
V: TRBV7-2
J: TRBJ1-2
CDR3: CASSLAARDGYTF

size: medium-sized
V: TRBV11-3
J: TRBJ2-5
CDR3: CASSVNSFLRETQYF

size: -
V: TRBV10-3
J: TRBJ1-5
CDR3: CAISEHDRVGNQPQHF

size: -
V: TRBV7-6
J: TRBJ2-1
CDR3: CASSPSVGLGFNNEQFF

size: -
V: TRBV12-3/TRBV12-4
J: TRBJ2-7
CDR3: CASSRDEQGNEQYF

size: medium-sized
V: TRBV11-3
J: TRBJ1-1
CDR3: CASSLDTGAEAFF

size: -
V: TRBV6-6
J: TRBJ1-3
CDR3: CASRQRTGASGNTIYF

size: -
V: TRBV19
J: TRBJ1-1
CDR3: CASRRGPEAFF

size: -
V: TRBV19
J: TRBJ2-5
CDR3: CASSRMTSGGGETQYF

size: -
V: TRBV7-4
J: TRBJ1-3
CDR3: CASSIGQCSGNTIYF

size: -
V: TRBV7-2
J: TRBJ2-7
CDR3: CARAGAQPTLQYF

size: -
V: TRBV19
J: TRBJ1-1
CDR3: CASNPGQVRNTEAFF

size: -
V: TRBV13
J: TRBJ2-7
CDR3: CASSFRAVSYEQYF

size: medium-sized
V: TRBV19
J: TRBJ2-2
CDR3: CASSPPEGTGGTGELFF

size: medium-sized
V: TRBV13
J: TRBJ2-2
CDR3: CASSRVGELFF

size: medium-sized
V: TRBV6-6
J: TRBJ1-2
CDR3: CASTLSRDGYTF

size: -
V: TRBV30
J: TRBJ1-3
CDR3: CAWSVLLGSGNTIYF

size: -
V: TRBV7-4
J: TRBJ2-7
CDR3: CASSQGKGPDPYEQYF

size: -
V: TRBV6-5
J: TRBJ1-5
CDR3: CASSRDRVNQPQHF

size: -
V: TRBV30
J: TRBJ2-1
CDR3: CAWSLSAGGLNEQFF

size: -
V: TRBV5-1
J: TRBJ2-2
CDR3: CASSLGWGQVVTGELFF

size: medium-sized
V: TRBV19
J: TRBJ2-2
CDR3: CASSIASGGTNTGELFF